This T cell receptor (beta chain) stems from a study of blood T cells in healthy people across ages. The authors ran a second PCR of about 6 to 11 cycles using a sample-barcoded 5' primer and a J-beta primer mix. Using its own MiXCR run on the 5' RACE reads, TCRdb lists one record per CDR3 protein. The table includes 790,000 or so distinct CDR3 sequences, more than 35% detected once. The CDR3 consists of 14 residues. J was trimmed by 4 bases and V by 3 bases; bases with no gene match: 4. This clonotype was counted ten times or more. The sequencing input was blood. The chain has TRBV12-3 or TRBV12-4 and TRBJ2-3, with 7 positions matching TRBD1. This clonotype was obtained from a man older than 75 in good health. The CDR3 sequence: CASSFRGRADTQYF. The CDR3 DNA sequence: TGTGCCAGCAGTTTCAGGGGGAGAGCAGATACGCAGTATTTT.